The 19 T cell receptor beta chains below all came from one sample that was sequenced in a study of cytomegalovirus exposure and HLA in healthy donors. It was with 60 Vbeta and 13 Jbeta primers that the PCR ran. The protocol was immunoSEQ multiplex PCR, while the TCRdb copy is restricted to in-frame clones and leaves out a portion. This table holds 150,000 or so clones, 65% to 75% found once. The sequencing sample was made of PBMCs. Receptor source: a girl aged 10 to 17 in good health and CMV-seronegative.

The CDR3 sequence: CASGQGQGTTYGYTF. DNA for the CDR3: TGTGCCAGCGGCCAGGGACAGGGTACGACCTATGGCTACACCTTC. V is TRBV7-9 and J is TRBJ1-2; 9 positions agree with TRBD1. J was trimmed by 4 bases and V by 8 bases; bases with no gene match: 11. Per germline, CDR1 SEHNR and CDR2 FQNEAQ (reference sequence). The CDR3 is 15 amino acids.

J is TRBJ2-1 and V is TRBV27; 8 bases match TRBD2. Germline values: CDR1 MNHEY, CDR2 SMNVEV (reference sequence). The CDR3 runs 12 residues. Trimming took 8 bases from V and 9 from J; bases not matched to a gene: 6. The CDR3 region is CASRGAGAEQFF. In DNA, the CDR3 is TGTGCCAGCCGAGGAGCGGGGGCTGAGCAGTTCTTC.

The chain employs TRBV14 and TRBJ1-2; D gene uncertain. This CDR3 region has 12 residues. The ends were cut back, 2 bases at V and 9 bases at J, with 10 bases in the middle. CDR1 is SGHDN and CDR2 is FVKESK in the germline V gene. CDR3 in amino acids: CASSQMGRRYTF. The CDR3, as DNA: TGTGCCAGCAGCCAAATGGGGAGGCGCTACACCTTC.

Here the CDR3 reads CASSLVTGRMAEQYF. For the CDR3, the DNA is TGCGCCAGCAGCTTGGTGACAGGGAGAATGGCCGAGCAGTACTTC. V is TRBV5-1 and J is TRBJ2-7; TRBD1 matches 7 bases. The ends lost 0 bases at V and 6 bases at J; junction bases unmatched: 9. The CDR3 runs to 15 residues. Germline values: CDR1 SGHRS, CDR2 YFSETQ.

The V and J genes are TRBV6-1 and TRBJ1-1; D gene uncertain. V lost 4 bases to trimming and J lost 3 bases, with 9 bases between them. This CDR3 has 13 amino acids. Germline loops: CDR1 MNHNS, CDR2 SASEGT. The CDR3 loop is CASSAGLDTEAFF. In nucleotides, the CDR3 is TGTGCCAGCAGTGCGGGGTTGGACACTGAAGCTTTCTTT.

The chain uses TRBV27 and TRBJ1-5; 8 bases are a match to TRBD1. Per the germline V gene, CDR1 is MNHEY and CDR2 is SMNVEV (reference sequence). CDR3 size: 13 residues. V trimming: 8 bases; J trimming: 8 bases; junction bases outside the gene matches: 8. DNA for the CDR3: TGTGCCAGCGGTTGGACAGGGTTTGAGCCCCAGCATTTT. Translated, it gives CASGWTGFEPQHF.

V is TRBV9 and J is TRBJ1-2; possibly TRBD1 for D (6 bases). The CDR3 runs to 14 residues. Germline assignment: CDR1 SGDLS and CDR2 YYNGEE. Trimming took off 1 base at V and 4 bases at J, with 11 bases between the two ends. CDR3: CASSVLTGTYGYTF. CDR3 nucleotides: TGTGCCAGCAGCGTACTTACAGGGACCTATGGCTACACCTTC.

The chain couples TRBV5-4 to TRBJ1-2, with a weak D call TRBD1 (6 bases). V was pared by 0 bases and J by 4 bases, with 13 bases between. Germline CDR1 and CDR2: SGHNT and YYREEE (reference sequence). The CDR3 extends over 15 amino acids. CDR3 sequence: CASSLEGGGVYGYTF. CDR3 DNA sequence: TGTGCCAGCAGCTTGGAAGGGGGTGGGGTCTATGGCTACACCTTC.

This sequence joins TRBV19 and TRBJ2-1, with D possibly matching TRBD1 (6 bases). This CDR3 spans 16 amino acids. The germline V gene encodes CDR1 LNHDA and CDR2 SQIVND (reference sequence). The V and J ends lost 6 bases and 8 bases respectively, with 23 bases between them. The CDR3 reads CASSTIGATGKDEQFF. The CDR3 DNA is TGTGCCAGTAGCACAATCGGGGCCACAGGGAAAGATGAGCAGTTCTTC.

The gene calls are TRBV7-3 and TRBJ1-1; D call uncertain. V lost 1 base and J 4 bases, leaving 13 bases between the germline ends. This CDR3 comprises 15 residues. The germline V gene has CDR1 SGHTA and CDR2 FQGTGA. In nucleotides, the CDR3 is TGTGCCAGCAGCTTAAGTATGGGTGAGGCCACTGAAGCTTTCTTT. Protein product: CASSLSMGEATEAFF.

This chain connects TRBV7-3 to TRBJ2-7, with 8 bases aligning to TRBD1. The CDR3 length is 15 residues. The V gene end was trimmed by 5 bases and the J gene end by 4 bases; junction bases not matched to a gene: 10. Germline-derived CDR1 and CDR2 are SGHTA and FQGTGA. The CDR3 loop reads CASSPQPGTGYEQYF. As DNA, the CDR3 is TGTGCCAGCAGCCCCCAGCCGGGGACAGGTTACGAGCAGTACTTC.

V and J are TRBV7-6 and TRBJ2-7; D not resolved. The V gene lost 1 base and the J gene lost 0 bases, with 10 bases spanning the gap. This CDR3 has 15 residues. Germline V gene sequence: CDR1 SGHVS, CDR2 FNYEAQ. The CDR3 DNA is TGTGCCAGCAGCTTAGATGAGGTTAGCTCCTACGAGCAGTACTTC. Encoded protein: CASSLDEVSSYEQYF.

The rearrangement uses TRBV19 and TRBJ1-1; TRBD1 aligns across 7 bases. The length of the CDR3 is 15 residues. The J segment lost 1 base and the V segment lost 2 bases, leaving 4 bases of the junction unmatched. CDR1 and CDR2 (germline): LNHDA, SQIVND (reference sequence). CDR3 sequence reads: CASSISTGKNTEAFF. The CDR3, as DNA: TGTGCCAGTAGTATATCGACAGGGAAGAACACTGAAGCTTTCTTT.

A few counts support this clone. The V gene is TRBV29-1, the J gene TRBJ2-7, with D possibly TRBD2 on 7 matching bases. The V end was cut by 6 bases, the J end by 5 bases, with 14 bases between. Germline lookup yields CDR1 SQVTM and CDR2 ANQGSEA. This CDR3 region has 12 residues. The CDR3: CSVGEGGNEQYF. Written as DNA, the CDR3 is TGCAGCGTCGGGGAGGGGGGTAACGAGCAGTACTTC.

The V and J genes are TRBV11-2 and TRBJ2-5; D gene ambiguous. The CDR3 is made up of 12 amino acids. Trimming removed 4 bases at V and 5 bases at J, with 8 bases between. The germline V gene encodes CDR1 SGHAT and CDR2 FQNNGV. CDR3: CASSSRLETQYF. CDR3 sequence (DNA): TGTGCCAGCAGCTCGCGGTTGGAGACCCAGTACTTC.

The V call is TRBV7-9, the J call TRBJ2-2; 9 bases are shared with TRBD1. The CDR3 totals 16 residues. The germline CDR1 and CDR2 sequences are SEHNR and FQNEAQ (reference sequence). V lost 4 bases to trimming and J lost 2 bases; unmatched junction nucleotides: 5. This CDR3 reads CASSSGTGSNTGELFF. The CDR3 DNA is TGTGCCAGCAGCTCTGGGACAGGGAGCAACACCGGGGAGCTGTTTTTT. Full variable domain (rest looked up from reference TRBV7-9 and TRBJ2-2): DTGVSQNPRHKITKRGQNVTFRCDPISEHNRLYWYRQTLGQGPEFLTYFQNEAQLEKSRLLSDRFSAERPKGSFSTLEIQRTEQGDSAMYLCASSSGTGSNTGELFFGEGSRLTVL.

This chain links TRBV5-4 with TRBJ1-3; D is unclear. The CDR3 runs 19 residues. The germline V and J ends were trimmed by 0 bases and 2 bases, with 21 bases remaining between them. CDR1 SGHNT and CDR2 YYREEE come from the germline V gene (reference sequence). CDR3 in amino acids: CASSLESESPTSTGNTIYF. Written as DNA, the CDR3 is TGTGCCAGCAGCTTGGAAAGCGAATCCCCAACGTCGACTGGAAACACCATATATTTT.

CDR3 sequence (DNA): TGCGCCAGCAGCTTGGCGGGGGTCGAGGGAGAGACCCAGTACTTC. This encodes CASSLAGVEGETQYF. The rearrangement links TRBV5-1 to TRBJ2-5; a possible D gene is TRBD2 (6 bases). V was clipped by 0 bases and J by 4 bases, with 13 bases between them. The CDR3 length is 15 residues. Per germline, CDR1 SGHRS and CDR2 YFSETQ.

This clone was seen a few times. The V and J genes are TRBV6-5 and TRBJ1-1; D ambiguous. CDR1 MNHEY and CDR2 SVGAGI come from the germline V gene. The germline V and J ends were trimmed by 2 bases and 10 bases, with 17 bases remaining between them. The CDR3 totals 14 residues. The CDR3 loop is CASSYAAFPQIAFF. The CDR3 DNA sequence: TGTGCCAGCAGTTACGCGGCTTTCCCCCAGATAGCTTTCTTT.